What follows is one TCR beta chain and its context. The antigen remains undetermined. Germline-derived CDR1 and CDR2 are MNHEY and SMNVEV (reference sequence). V gave up 6 bases and J gave up 7 bases; unmatched junction bases: 7. The CDR3 consists of 15 residues. Primers: 60 Vbeta forward and 13 Jbeta reverse. As processed by the authors: In a later analysis, around 10 million of approximately 81 million unique beta chains occurred in at least two donors. Assay used: immunoSEQ multiplex PCR; TCRdb lists only in-frame clones, some missing. V, J and clone size were drawn from that table, and D and trimming were deduced from the DNA. The data contain approximately 190,000 clones, more than 75% of them singletons. This sample stems from a study of cytomegalovirus exposure and HLA in healthy donors. Notes on the study in general: A previous analysis found most TCR beta V segments productive roughly 90% or roughly 30% of the time.

The clonotype originates from a woman younger than 45 in good health and CMV-seropositive. The V call is TRBV27, the J call TRBJ2-1, with TRBD1 matching 12 bases. Sequenced sample: PBMCs. CDR3 coding DNA: TGTGCCAGCAGCCGGGGACAGGGGGCGGCGAATGAGCAGTTCTTC. Its translation is CASSRGQGAANEQFF.